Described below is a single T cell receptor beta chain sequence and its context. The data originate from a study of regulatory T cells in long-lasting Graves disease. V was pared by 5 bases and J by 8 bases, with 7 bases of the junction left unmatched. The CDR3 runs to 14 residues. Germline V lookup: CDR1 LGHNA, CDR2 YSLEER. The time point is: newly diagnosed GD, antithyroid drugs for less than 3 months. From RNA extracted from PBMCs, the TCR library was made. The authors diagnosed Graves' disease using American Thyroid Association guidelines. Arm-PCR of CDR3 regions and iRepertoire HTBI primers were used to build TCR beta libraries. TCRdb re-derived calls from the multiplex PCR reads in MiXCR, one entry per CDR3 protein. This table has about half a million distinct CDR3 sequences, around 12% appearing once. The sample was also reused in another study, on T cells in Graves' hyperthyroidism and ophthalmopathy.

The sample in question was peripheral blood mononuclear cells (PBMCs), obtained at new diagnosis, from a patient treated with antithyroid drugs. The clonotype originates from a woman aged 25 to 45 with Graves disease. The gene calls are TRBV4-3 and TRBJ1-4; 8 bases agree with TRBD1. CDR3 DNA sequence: TGCGCCAGCAGCGCCGAGACAGGGGCCGAAAAACTGTTTTTT. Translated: CASSAETGAEKLFF.